Below, 14 T cell receptor beta chains from the same sample are listed, as sequenced in a study of T-cell reconstitution after alpha-beta-depleted transplantation in children. TCRbeta library preparation incorporated unique molecular identifiers. TCRdb re-derived calls from the PCR reads in MiXCR, one entry per CDR3 protein. The sample holds some 490,000 distinct CDR3 sequences; approximately 12% are singletons and the top ten take over 5.5%. Here the sequenced sample was PBMCs from the stem cell graft donor, taken from the stem cell graft. The receptors stem from a human donor who donated a stem cell graft to a child with combined immunodeficiency.

This clonotype was seen at least ten times. V and J are TRBV5-6 and TRBJ2-7; 8 bases align to TRBD2. The CDR3 loop spans 16 amino acids. The V gene end was trimmed by 4 bases and the J gene end by 4 bases; junction bases not matched to a gene: 13. Looked up from germline, CDR1 is SGHDT and CDR2 is YYEEEE. The CDR3 protein is CASSPEGSGGTYEQYF. CDR3 sequence (DNA): TGTGCCAGCAGCCCCGAAGGAAGCGGGGGCACGTACGAGCAGTACTTC.

This clonotype has a handful of counts. The chain carries TRBV5-6 and TRBJ1-1; D may be TRBD1 (6 bases). Trimming cost V 4 bases and J 1 base, with 17 bases left between them. From germline, CDR1 is SGHDT and CDR2 YYEEEE. CDR3 length equals 16 residues. The CDR3 here is CASSPAKRGGNTEAFF. The DNA of the CDR3 is TGTGCCAGCAGCCCAGCTAAAAGGGGGGGGAACACTGAAGCTTTCTTT.

The rearrangement uses TRBV29-1 and TRBJ1-5, with 7 bases aligning to TRBD1. J lost 3 bases, V lost 6 bases, and 8 bases had no gene match. Germline V CDR1 and CDR2: SQVTM, ANQGSEA. CDR3 size: 14 residues. The chain's CDR3 is CSVVTGSNNQPQHF. CDR3 nucleotide sequence: TGCAGCGTCGTGACAGGGAGTAACAATCAGCCCCAGCATTTT.

The rearrangement links TRBV12-3 or TRBV12-4 to TRBJ2-7; D perhaps matches TRBD2 (7 bases). The CDR3 extends over 13 amino acids. DNA for the CDR3: TGTGCATCCTCGGGCGGGGGCGTGTACGAGCAGTACTTC. This codes for CASSGGGVYEQYF.

The rearrangement joins TRBV20-1 to TRBJ2-5; no definite D call. V dropped 3 bases and J dropped 1 base, with 9 bases sitting between them. The CDR3 spans 13 residues. Germline-derived CDR1 and CDR2 are DFQATT and SNEGSKA (reference sequence). DNA for the CDR3: TGCAGTGCTAGCAAGGGCGGCCAAGAGACCCAGTACTTC. This translates into CSASKGGQETQYF.

This clonotype was detected only a few times. This chain uses TRBV7-2 with TRBJ1-2; TRBD1 agrees at 7 bases. Germline V CDR1 and CDR2: SGHTA, FQGNSA. The CDR3 loop spans 15 amino acids. V was clipped by 5 bases and J by 4 bases; unmatched bases: 10. The CDR3 loop is CASSTNRGSGYGYTF. The DNA of the CDR3 is TGTGCCAGCAGCACCAACAGGGGTTCGGGCTATGGCTACACCTTC.

This clonotype was observed many times. The V gene is TRBV20-1, the J gene TRBJ2-1, with D maybe TRBD2 (7 bases). Germline CDR1 DFQATT, CDR2 SNEGSKA (reference sequence). The length of the CDR3 is 11 residues. V was shortened by 5 bases and J by 13 bases, with 15 bases between the two germline ends. The CDR3 sequence: CSAHKGGAQFF. The DNA of the CDR3 is TGCAGTGCTCACAAGGGGGGGGCCCAGTTCTTC.

CDR3 DNA: TGTGCCAGCAGTTCCAGGGAAAACCGGGGCAATCAGCCCCAGCATTTT. It translates to CASSSRENRGNQPQHF. The gene calls are TRBV28 and TRBJ1-5; weak D call: TRBD1 (5 bases). This CDR3 comprises 16 residues. The V gene's germline CDR1 is MDHEN and CDR2 SYDVKM. With 4 bases removed from V and 2 bases from J, the gap between germline ends came to 15 bases.

This clonotype occurred many times. V is TRBV24-1 and J is TRBJ2-5, with D unclear. The CDR3 has 12 residues. Trimming left V 3 bases short and J 2 bases short, with 3 bases between. The V gene's germline CDR1 is KGHDR and CDR2 SFDVKD. CDR3 nucleotide sequence: TGTGCCACCAGTGATCCTCAAGAGACCCAGTACTTC. This gives the protein CATSDPQETQYF.

This clonotype was detected many times. This chain uses TRBV11-1 with TRBJ2-7; D uncertain. The germline gives CDR1 SGHAT, CDR2 FQDESV (reference sequence). The ends were cut back, 5 bases at V and 1 base at J, with 9 bases in the middle. CDR3 length equals 13 residues. For the CDR3, the DNA is TGTGCCAGCAGCGGCCGGGTTTCCTACGAGCAGTACTTC. It codes for CASSGRVSYEQYF.

This clonotype came up many times. The genes are TRBV20-1 and TRBJ2-7; 10 nucleotides line up with TRBD2. The CDR3 has 15 residues. Germline V gives CDR1 DFQATT, CDR2 SNEGSKA (reference sequence). After removal of 3 bases from V and 2 bases from J, the junction contained 7 bases not matched to a gene. The CDR3 here is CSASKLAGDPYEQYF. The CDR3 coding sequence is TGCAGTGCTAGCAAGCTAGCGGGGGACCCCTACGAGCAGTACTTC.

This clonotype showed up many times. The genes are TRBV7-2 and TRBJ2-4; tentatively, D is TRBD1 (6 bases). The germline V gene encodes CDR1 SGHTA and CDR2 FQGNSA. V was cut by 5 bases and J by 8 bases, with 25 bases left in between. The CDR3 spans 17 residues. In DNA form, the CDR3 reads TGTGCCAGCAGCCTCAGGGGTCGCCCTCGTACAGGAGACATTCAGTACTTC. This encodes CASSLRGRPRTGDIQYF.

This clonotype was observed many times. The chain is built from TRBV12-3 or TRBV12-4 and TRBJ1-1, with TRBD1 as a possible D gene (5 bases). The CDR3 sequence is 13 residues long. Deletions cut 7 bases from V and 1 base from J, with 10 bases between. The CDR3 nucleotides read TGTGCCAGCACCCAAGGGGAGAACACTGAAGCTTTCTTT. Its protein product is CASTQGENTEAFF.

In this sample, this clonotype turned up a few times. The DNA of the CDR3 is TGTGCCAGCAGTCCGACAGGAGCTAACTATGGCTACACCTTC. Its protein is CASSPTGANYGYTF. V usage is TRBV27 and J usage is TRBJ1-2; tentatively, D is TRBD1 (6 bases). The CDR3 covers 14 residues. From germline, CDR1 is MNHEY and CDR2 SMNVEV (reference sequence). V lost 5 bases and J 0 bases, leaving 10 bases between the germline ends.